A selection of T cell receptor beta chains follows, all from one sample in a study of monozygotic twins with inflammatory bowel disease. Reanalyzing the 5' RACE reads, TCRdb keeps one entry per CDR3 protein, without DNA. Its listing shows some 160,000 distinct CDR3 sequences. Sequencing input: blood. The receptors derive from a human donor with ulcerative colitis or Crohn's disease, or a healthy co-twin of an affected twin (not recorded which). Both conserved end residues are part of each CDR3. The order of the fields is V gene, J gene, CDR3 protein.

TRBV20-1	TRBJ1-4	CSACWQTEKLFF
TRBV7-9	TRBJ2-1	CASSLVRASGGNEQFF
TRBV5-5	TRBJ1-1	CASSNTGLNTEAFF
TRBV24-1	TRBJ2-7	CATQTSGGSYEQYF
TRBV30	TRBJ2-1	CAWKDPSSYNEQFF
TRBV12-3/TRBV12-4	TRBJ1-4	CASSRGPGRGLFF
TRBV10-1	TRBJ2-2	CASSWTSGRFNRGAVF
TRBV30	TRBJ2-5	CAWSSRTGEYF
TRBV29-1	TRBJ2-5	CSVVGVQETQYF
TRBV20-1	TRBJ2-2	CSARDHRAGVSGELFF
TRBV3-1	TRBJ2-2	CASRPGTVNTGELFF
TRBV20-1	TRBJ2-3	CSAIGQRTDTQYF
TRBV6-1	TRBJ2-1	CASSEAYLRQFF
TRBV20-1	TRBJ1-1	CSALGQGWTEAFF
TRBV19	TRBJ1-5	CASIQDNQPQHF
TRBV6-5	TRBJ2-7	CASSYFPQGASYEQYF
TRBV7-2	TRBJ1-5	CASSLVSQGAQPQHF
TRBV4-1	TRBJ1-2	CASSQAIRGARVGYTF
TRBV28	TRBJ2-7	CASTSLEFLREQYF
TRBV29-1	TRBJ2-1	CSVARRTDDNEQFF
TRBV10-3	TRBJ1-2	CAIWADGSPLYTF
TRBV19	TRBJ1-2	CASSLTRTGNYGYTF